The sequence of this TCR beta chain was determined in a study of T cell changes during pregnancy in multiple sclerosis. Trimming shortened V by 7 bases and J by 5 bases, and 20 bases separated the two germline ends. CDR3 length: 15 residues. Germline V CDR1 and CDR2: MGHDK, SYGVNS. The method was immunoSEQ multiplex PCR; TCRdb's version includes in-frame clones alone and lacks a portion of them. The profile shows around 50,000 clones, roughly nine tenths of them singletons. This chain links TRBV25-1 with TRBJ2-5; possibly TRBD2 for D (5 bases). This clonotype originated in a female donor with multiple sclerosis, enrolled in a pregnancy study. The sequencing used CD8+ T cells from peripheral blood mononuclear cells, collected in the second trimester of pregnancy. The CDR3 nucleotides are TGTGCCAGCATTTCTGGGCCGGGCGGGCCTGAGACCCAGTACTTC. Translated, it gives CASISGPGGPETQYF.